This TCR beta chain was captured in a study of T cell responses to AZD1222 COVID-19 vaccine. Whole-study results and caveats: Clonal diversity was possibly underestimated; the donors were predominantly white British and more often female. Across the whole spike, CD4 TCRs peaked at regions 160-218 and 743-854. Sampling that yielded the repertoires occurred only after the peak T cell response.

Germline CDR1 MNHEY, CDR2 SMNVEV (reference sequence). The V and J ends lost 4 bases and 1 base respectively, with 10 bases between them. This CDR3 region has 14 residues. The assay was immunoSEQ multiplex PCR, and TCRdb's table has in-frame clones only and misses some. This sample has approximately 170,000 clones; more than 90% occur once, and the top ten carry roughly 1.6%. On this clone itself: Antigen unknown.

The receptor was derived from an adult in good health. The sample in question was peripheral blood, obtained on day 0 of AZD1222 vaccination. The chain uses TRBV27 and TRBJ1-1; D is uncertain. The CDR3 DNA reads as TGTGCCAGCAGTTCGTCAGTTAGGAACACTGAAGCTTTCTTT. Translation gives CASSSSVRNTEAFF.